The clone carrying this TCR beta chain was picked up one time. The entry originates in a study of blood T cell repertoires in COVID-19. About the research overall: PBMCs, B-cell-depleted T cells, or T cells were the source of the cDNA or gDNA that made up the material.

Per the study methods: Estimates of nucleated cell counts were drawn from the amplification of reference gene primers. The assay was immunoSEQ multiplex PCR, and TCRdb's table has in-frame clones only and misses some. V, J and clone size derive from that table, while D and trimming were established from the DNA sequence. The table includes 120,000 to 150,000 clones, approximately 85% detected once. Germline CDR1 and CDR2: DFQATT and SNEGSKA (reference sequence). V lost 3 bases, J lost 5 bases, and 13 bases lay in between. The CDR3 consists of 13 residues. This clonotype was sampled from a man aged 45-65 years with acute or convalescent COVID-19. Sequenced material: peripheral blood. The J gene is TRBJ2-5, the V gene TRBV20-1; D might be TRBD2 (6 bases). For the CDR3, the DNA is TGCAGTGCTAGTGGCGGGGCCGTGGAGACCCAGTACTTC. It specifies CSASGGAVETQYF.